This TCR beta chain was found in a study of blood T cell repertoires in COVID-19. On the study more broadly: Samples of COVID-19 (acute and convalescent) were obtained from the United States, Italy and Spain. The cDNA or gDNA used as material had been derived from T cells, B-cell-depleted T cells, or PBMCs.

In its sample, this clone was seen once. Source study methods: Amplifying reference gene primers gave estimates of nucleated cell counts. Sequencing used immunoSEQ multiplex PCR; TCRdb keeps in-frame clones, though not all of them. V and J calls and clone size follow that table, whereas D and trimming were derived from the DNA. This sample yields about 82,000 clones, of which almost 85% are seen a single time; 6.5% to 8.5% belongs to the top ten. The CDR3 contains 14 residues. After removal of 9 bases from V and 7 bases from J, the junction contained 12 bases not matched to a gene. CDR1 and CDR2 (germline): SGHRS, YFSETQ.

Sequences were obtained from peripheral blood. The TCR originated in a man aged 50-60 years with active or convalescent COVID-19. The chain has TRBV5-1 and TRBJ2-1, with TRBD2 identical over 8 bases. This CDR3 reads CATSPGGAGNEQFF. Written as DNA, the CDR3 is TGCGCCACTTCACCGGGGGGGGCCGGGAATGAGCAGTTCTTC.